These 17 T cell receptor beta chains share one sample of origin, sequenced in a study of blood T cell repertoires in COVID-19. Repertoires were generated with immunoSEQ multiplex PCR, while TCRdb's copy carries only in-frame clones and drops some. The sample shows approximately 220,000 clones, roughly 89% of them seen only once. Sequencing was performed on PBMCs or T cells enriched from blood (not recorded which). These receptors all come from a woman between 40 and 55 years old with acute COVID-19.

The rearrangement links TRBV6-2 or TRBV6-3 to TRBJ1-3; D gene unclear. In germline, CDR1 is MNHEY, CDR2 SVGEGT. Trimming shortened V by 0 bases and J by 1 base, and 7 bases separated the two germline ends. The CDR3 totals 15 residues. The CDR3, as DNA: TGTGCCAGCAGTTACTCGCGGGGTTCTGGAAACACCATATATTTT. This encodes CASSYSRGSGNTIYF.

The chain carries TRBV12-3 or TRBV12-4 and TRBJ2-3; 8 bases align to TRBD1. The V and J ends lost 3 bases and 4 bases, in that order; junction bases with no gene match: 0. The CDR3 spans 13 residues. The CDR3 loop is CASSLDRADTQYF. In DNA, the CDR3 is TGTGCCAGCAGTTTGGACAGGGCAGATACGCAGTATTTT.

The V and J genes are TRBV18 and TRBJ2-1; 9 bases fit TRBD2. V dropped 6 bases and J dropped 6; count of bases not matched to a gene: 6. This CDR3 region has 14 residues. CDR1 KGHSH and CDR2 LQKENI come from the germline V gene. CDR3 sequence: CASSELAGGNEQFF. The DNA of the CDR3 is TGTGCCAGCTCCGAACTAGCGGGTGGCAATGAGCAGTTCTTC.

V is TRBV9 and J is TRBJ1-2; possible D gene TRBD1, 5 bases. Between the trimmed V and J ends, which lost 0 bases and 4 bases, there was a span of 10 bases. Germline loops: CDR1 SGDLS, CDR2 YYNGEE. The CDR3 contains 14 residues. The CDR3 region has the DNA TGTGCCAGCAGCGTAGGGGGGGAATCCTATGGCTACACCTTC. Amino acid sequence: CASSVGGESYGYTF.

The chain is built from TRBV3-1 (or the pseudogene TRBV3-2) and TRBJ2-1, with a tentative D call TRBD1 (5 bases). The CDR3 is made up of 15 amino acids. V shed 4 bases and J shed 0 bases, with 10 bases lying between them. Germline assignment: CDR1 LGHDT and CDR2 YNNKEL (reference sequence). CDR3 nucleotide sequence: TGTGCCAGCAGCCCGACGACAGTCTCCTACAATGAGCAGTTCTTC. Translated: CASSPTTVSYNEQFF.

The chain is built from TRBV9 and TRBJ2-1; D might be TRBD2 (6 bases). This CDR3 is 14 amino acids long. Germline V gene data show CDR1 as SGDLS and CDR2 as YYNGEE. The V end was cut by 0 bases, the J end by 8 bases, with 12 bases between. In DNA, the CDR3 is TGTGCCAGCAGCGTAGGGCTCCGCGGGGATGAGCAGTTCTTC. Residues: CASSVGLRGDEQFF.

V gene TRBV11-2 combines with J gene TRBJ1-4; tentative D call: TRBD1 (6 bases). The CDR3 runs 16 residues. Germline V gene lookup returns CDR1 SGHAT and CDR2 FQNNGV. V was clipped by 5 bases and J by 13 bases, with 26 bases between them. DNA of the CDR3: TGTGCCAGCAGCCGAACAGGGACGGTTTATGAGGGAAGACTGTTTTTT. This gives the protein CASSRTGTVYEGRLFF.

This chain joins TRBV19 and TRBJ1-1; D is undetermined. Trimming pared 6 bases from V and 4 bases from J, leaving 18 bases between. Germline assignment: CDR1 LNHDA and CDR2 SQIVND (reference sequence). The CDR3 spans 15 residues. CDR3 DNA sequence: TGTGCCAGTAGCGTGTCCGGAGGTCGTATCACTGAAGCTTTCTTT. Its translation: CASSVSGGRITEAFF.

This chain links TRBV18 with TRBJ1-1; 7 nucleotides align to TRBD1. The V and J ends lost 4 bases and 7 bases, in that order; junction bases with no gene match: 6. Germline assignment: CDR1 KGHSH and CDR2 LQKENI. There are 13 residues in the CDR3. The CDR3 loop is CASSLGTELEAFF. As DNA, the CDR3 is TGTGCCAGCTCACTGGGGACAGAACTTGAAGCTTTCTTT.

Written as DNA, the CDR3 is TGTGCCAGCAGCTTGGGTCATGACAGGGAAGAGACCCAGTACTTC. This translates into CASSLGHDREETQYF. This chain links TRBV5-4 with TRBJ2-5; 7 bases map to TRBD1. This CDR3 is 15 amino acids long. Looked up from germline, CDR1 is SGHNT and CDR2 is YYREEE (reference sequence). Trimming removed 0 bases from V and 3 bases from J; junction bases left unmatched: 5.

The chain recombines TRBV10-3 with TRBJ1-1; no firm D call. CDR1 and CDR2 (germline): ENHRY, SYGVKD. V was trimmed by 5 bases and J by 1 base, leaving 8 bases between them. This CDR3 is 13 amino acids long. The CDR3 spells CAISPEGNTEAFF. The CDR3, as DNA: TGTGCCATCAGTCCGGAGGGGAACACTGAAGCTTTCTTT.

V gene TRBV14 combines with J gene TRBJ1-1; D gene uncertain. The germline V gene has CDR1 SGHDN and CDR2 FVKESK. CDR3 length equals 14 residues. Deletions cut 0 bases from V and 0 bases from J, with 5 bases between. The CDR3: CASSQEHLNTEAFF. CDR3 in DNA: TGTGCCAGCAGCCAAGAGCACTTGAACACTGAAGCTTTCTTT.

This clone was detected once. The CDR3 loop reads CASSERDRNQPQHF. For the CDR3, the DNA is TGTGCCAGCAGTGAAAGGGACAGAAATCAGCCCCAGCATTTT. The chain is built from TRBV2 and TRBJ1-5, with TRBD1 matching over 7 bases. Germline CDR1 and CDR2: SNHLY and FYNNEI. This CDR3 is 14 amino acids long. Trimming cost V 2 bases and J 4 bases; bases outside gene matches: 2.

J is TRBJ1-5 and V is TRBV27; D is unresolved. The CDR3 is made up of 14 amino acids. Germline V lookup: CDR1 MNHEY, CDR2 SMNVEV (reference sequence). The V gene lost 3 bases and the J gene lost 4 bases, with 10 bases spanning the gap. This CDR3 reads CASSFVAGNQPQHF. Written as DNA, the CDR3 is TGTGCCAGCAGTTTTGTGGCAGGTAATCAGCCCCAGCATTTT.

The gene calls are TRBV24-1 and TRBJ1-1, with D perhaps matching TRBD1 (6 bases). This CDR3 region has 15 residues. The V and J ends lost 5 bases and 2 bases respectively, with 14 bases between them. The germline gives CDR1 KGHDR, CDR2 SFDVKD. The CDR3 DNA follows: TGTGCCACCAGTGCCCAGGGACAAGCAAACACTGAAGCTTTCTTT. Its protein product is CATSAQGQANTEAFF.

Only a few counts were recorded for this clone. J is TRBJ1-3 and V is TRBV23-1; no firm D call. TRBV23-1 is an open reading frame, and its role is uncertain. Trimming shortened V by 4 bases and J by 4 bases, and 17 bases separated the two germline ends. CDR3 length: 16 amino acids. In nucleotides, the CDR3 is TGCGCCAGCAGTCGAGGGCTCCCCGATTCAGGAAACACCATATATTTT. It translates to CASSRGLPDSGNTIYF.

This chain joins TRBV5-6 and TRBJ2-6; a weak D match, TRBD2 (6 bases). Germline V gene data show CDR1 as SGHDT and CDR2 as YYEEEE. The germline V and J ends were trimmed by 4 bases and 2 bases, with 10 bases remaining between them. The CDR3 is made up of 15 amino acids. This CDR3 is CASSLEGTGANVLTF. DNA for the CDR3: TGTGCCAGCAGCCTGGAGGGGACTGGGGCCAACGTCCTGACTTTC.